The sequence of this TCR beta chain was determined in a study of blood T cells in healthy people across ages. The study isolated at least 7 million PBMCs from each sample. Then a second PCR, running about 6 to 12 cycles, was carried out with a sample-barcoded 5' primer and a J-beta primer mix. One entry per CDR3 protein results from TCRdb running MiXCR on the 5' RACE reads. The data contain 850,000 to 1,300,000 distinct CDR3 sequences, under 45% of them singletons. This CDR3 contains 14 residues. Germline-derived CDR1 and CDR2 are MNHEY and SMNVEV (reference sequence). With 4 bases removed from V and 4 bases from J, the gap between germline ends came to 13 bases.

The chain couples TRBV27 to TRBJ1-1, with D hard to call. The sequenced sample consisted of blood. This TCR was sampled from a woman aged 60-75 years in good health. CDR3 sequence reads: CASSSSGIGTEAFF. The CDR3 DNA follows: TGTGCCAGCAGTTCCTCAGGTATCGGCACTGAAGCTTTCTTT.